Included here is one T cell receptor (beta chain) sequence, with context. This CDR3 is also generated by other DNA sequences in the sample. This sample is part of a study of control samples from healthy donors and cancer patients. The CDR3 has 15 residues. Germline loops: CDR1 SGHAT, CDR2 FQNNGV. Trimming shortened V by 0 bases and J by 4 bases, and 11 bases separated the two germline ends. Some clones are missing from TCRdb's copy, which holds only in-frame ones; the method was immunoSEQ multiplex PCR. The repertoire holds around 140,000 clones, with more than 80% as singletons. Sequenced: blood. This TCR was sampled from a man in his forties or fifties in good health. V gene TRBV11-2 combines with J gene TRBJ2-3; D may correspond to TRBD1 or TRBD2 (5 bases each). In DNA form, the CDR3 reads TGTGCCAGCAGCTTAGAAGGGGCCGGGGCAGATACGCAGTATTTT. It specifies CASSLEGAGADTQYF.